This T cell receptor (beta chain) was captured by sequencing in a study of response to subunit inactivated influenza vaccine. Study-level points and caveats: The study's authors posited that every seasonal influenza vaccination enlists few new T cells.

This clonotype was seen a handful of times. The antigen is undetermined. TCRdb called the RT-PCR reads again in MiXCR, with one record for every CDR3 protein. The sample has hundreds of thousands of distinct CDR3 sequences; about a tenth are singletons. Looked up from germline, CDR1 is WNHNN and CDR2 is SYGVQD (reference sequence). This CDR3 contains 15 residues. V was clipped by 3 bases and J by 4 bases; unmatched bases: 8. The chain links TRBV10-1 to TRBJ1-2; TRBD1 agrees at 7 bases. The sequences come from PBMCs from blood, collected more than 35 days after vaccination. The source is a man aged 45-65 years who received an inactivated influenza vaccine. DNA of the CDR3: TGCGCCAGCAGTGATGGGGACAGACCATTCTATGGCTACACCTTC. Its translation: CASSDGDRPFYGYTF.